A selection of T cell receptor beta chains follows, all from one sample in a study of control samples from healthy donors and cancer patients. Clones were read by immunoSEQ multiplex PCR, and TCRdb kept only the in-frame ones, dropping some. This table holds 150,000 to 200,000 clones, approximately 94% found once. Specimen: PBMCs. These receptor sequences come from a man aged 55 to 69 with colorectal cancer. The CDR3 runs from the conserved cysteine through the conserved F or W. D genes are given only for firm matches. Clone size is given for some rows only: seen once, a few or many times, or a class if the clone is expanded.

v_gene	abundance	j_gene	d_gene	CDR3nt	CDR3aa
TRBV18	.	TRBJ1-3	TRBD1	TGTGCCAGCTCACCCCTCTCGACAGGGAACTCTGGAAACACCATATATTTT	CASSPLSTGNSGNTIYF
TRBV6-2/TRBV6-3	.	TRBJ2-5	.	TGTGCCAGCAGTTACTCGAGCCAGGCTAACCAGCAAGAGACCCAGTACTTC	CASSYSSQANQQETQYF
TRBV2	.	TRBJ2-5	TRBD1	TGTGCCAGCTACCAGGGGACAGGGGCCGAGACCCAGTACTTC	CASYQGTGAETQYF
TRBV29-1	.	TRBJ2-7	TRBD1	TGCAGCGCCGGGACAGAAGAGCAGTACTTC	CSAGTEEQYF
TRBV7-9	.	TRBJ1-6	TRBD1	TGTGCCAGCAGCGTAACAGGGGGGAATTCACCCCTCCACTTT	CASSVTGGNSPLHF
TRBV5-1	once	TRBJ1-1	.	TGCGCCAGCAGAGGACAGTTTGAAGCTTTCTTT	CASRGQFEAFF
TRBV25-1	few	TRBJ1-2	TRBD1	TGTGCCAGCAGTGAAGATATTGAGGGGGCCCTTCATGGCTACACCTTC	CASSEDIEGALHGYTF
TRBV9	once	TRBJ2-3	TRBD1	TGTGCCAGCAGCGTATATGGGACAGGGGCCCTCACAGATACGCAGTATTTT	CASSVYGTGALTDTQYF
TRBV3-1/TRBV3-2	.	TRBJ2-3	.	TGTGCCAGCAGCCAAGATCTGGGGGCAGGGACAGATACGCAGTATTTT	CASSQDLGAGTDTQYF
TRBV27	.	TRBJ2-5	TRBD2	TGTGCCAGCAGTTGGGCGGCGGGGGGGGAGACCCAGTACTTC	CASSWAAGGETQYF
TRBV27	.	TRBJ1-2	.	TGTGCCAGCAGTCTTTGGACGGGAGATGGCTACACCTTC	CASSLWTGDGYTF
TRBV7-8	few	TRBJ2-2	TRBD2	TGTGCCAGCACCCTCGGGTCACAACGACTAGCGGGGGGGGAGCTGTTTTTT	CASTLGSQRLAGGELFF
TRBV19	.	TRBJ2-7	.	TGTGCCACCGCCCGGGACAACTCCTACGAGCAGTACTTC	CATARDNSYEQYF
TRBV3-1/TRBV3-2	.	TRBJ1-2	.	TGTGCCAGCAGCTCCCGTGGAGGGAACTATGGCTACACCTTC	CASSSRGGNYGYTF
TRBV6-5	.	TRBJ1-1	.	TGTGCCAGCAGTTACTCCCTCGCAGGGGTGGACACTGAAGCTTTCTTT	CASSYSLAGVDTEAFF
TRBV30	.	TRBJ1-6	TRBD1	TGTGCCTGGAGTACAGGACAGGGTCAAAATTCACCCCTCCACTTT	CAWSTGQGQNSPLHF
TRBV27	.	TRBJ1-1	TRBD1	TGTGCCAGCAGTCGAGACAGGGGCGACACTGAAGCTTTCTTT	CASSRDRGDTEAFF
TRBV6-1	.	TRBJ2-7	.	TGTGCCAGCAGTGAGGGCCCGTTCTACGAGCAGTACTTC	CASSEGPFYEQYF
TRBV25-1	.	TRBJ1-3	.	TGTGCCAGCAGTGAATTGGGATCCTCTGGAAACACCATATATTTT	CASSELGSSGNTIYF
TRBV20-1	.	TRBJ2-7	TRBD2	TGCAGTGCTAGGGGGGGGAACGAGCAGTACTTC	CSARGGNEQYF
TRBV19	.	TRBJ1-3	.	TGTGCCAGTAGAAGCAATCTCTCTGGAAACACCATATATTTT	CASRSNLSGNTIYF
TRBV10-3	.	TRBJ2-4	TRBD2	TGTGCCATCAGCGGACTAGCCCAGGACATTCAGTACTTC	CAISGLAQDIQYF
TRBV27	.	TRBJ2-5	.	TGTGCCAGCAGTTTATCGGGGGGCGGGGGCCGGGGAGAGACCCAGTACTTC	CASSLSGGGGRGETQYF
TRBV5-1	few	TRBJ1-6	.	TGCGCCAGCAGCTTGGCCGGTCAGGAAAACTCACCCCTCCACTTT	CASSLAGQENSPLHF
TRBV29-1	once	TRBJ1-2	TRBD1	TGCAGCGTTGTCGGGACAGGGGTAGATGGCTACACCTTC	CSVVGTGVDGYTF
TRBV18	.	TRBJ1-2	.	TGTGCCAGCTCACCACGGGGAGAAACATATGGCTACACCTTC	CASSPRGETYGYTF
TRBV6-6	.	TRBJ1-1	TRBD1	TGTGCCAGCAGTTACTCGACAGGGGCTAACACTGAAGCTTTCTTT	CASSYSTGANTEAFF
TRBV5-6	.	TRBJ1-2	.	TGTGCCAGCAGCCTGCAGAACCAGCCCTATGGCTACACCTTC	CASSLQNQPYGYTF
TRBV30	.	TRBJ1-4	.	TGTGCCTGGAGCGAACATGAAAAACTGTTTTTT	CAWSEHEKLFF
TRBV7-9	.	TRBJ2-7	TRBD1	TGTGCCAGCAGCTTGCAGGGACAGCCGACCTACGAGCAGTACTTC	CASSLQGQPTYEQYF
TRBV6-2/TRBV6-3	.	TRBJ1-1	.	TGTGCCAGCAGCCAAAGGACGGTCGAGCCTTTCCTTACTAACACTGAAGCTTTCTTT	CASSQRTVEPFLTNTEAFF
TRBV9	.	TRBJ2-1	TRBD1	TGTGCCAGCAGCGTAGCGGGGACAGATTACAATGAGCAGTTCTTC	CASSVAGTDYNEQFF
TRBV27	.	TRBJ1-1	.	TGTGCCAGCAGTACGACAGGTTTTCTGTCGAACACTGAAGCTTTCTTT	CASSTTGFLSNTEAFF
TRBV7-9	.	TRBJ1-1	.	TGTGCCAGCAGCCTCCACCTCGTTGACAGGCAGCCTGAAGCTTTCTTT	CASSLHLVDRQPEAFF
TRBV5-1	.	TRBJ2-3	.	TGCGCCAGCACCGAGGGCCGAGGCACAGATACGCAGTATTTT	CASTEGRGTDTQYF
TRBV6-2/TRBV6-3	once	TRBJ2-1	.	TGTGCCAGCAGTGCAGGGTGGACGGTCGATGAGCAGTTCTTC	CASSAGWTVDEQFF
TRBV7-8	.	TRBJ1-1	.	TGTGCCAGCAGCTTAAGAAGGGGCTACAGTGAAGCTTTCTTT	CASSLRRGYSEAFF
TRBV4-1	.	TRBJ2-2	.	TGCGCCAGCAGCCCCTTTTCCGGGAGCACCGGGGAGCTGTTTTTT	CASSPFSGSTGELFF
TRBV5-4	.	TRBJ2-6	.	TGTGCCAGCAGCTTGCCGGGATCTGGGGCCAACGTCCTGACTTTC	CASSLPGSGANVLTF
TRBV29-1	.	TRBJ1-1	.	TGCAGCGTTGGAGGGAGCATGAACACTGAAGCTTTCTTT	CSVGGSMNTEAFF
TRBV7-9	.	TRBJ1-4	TRBD1	TGTGCCAGCAGTAAAGGACAGGAGCGGGAAAAACTGTTTTTT	CASSKGQEREKLFF
TRBV4-2	.	TRBJ1-3	.	TGTGCCAGTAGCCTAGCCGGCAGGGGCACTGGAAACACCATATATTTT	CASSLAGRGTGNTIYF
TRBV5-1	.	TRBJ1-2	.	TGCGCCAGCAGCTTGGCCGGGGCTTCAGCCGGGGGCTACACCTTC	CASSLAGASAGGYTF
TRBV14	.	TRBJ2-5	.	TGTGCCAGCAGCCATGCCGAACTTCAAGAGACCCAGTACTTC	CASSHAELQETQYF
TRBV7-2	.	TRBJ2-7	.	TGTGCCAGCAGCGCATCCGGGAGCTCGGCCTACGAGCAGTACTTC	CASSASGSSAYEQYF
TRBV5-1	.	TRBJ2-7	.	TGCGCCAGCAGCTTGGGTTCTAGCCAAAGCTACGAGCAGTACTTC	CASSLGSSQSYEQYF
TRBV11-3	.	TRBJ2-2	TRBD2	TGTGCCAGCAGCTTAGCCGCTAGCGGGGGGCCCGGGGAGCTGTTTTTT	CASSLAASGGPGELFF
TRBV7-9	.	TRBJ2-7	TRBD1	TGTGCCAGCAGCTTTTTCACGGACAGGGACGAGCAGTACTTC	CASSFFTDRDEQYF
TRBV12-3/TRBV12-4	.	TRBJ1-5	.	TGTGCCAGCAGACGAGGGGTCTATCAGCCCCAGCATTTT	CASRRGVYQPQHF
TRBV6-5	.	TRBJ1-2	.	TGTGCCAGCAGTTTCCTCGCTAACTATGGCTACACCTTC	CASSFLANYGYTF
TRBV6-5	.	TRBJ1-1	TRBD1	TGTGCCAGCGTTGCAGGGGGTTTCAACACTGAAGCTTTCTTT	CASVAGGFNTEAFF
TRBV7-6	.	TRBJ1-5	TRBD1	TGTGCCAGCAGCCTCGGACAGGGTAGCAATCAGCCCCAGCATTTT	CASSLGQGSNQPQHF
TRBV10-3	.	TRBJ1-2	.	TGTGCCATCAGTGAAACAGACACCCCCTATGGCTACACCTTC	CAISETDTPYGYTF
TRBV2	.	TRBJ1-2	TRBD1	TGTGCCAGCAGTGAACAGGGGGACAGTAACTATGGCTACACCTTC	CASSEQGDSNYGYTF